This is a list of T cell receptor beta chains from one sample in a study of beta chain features in type 1 diabetes. Clones were sequenced by immunoSEQ multiplex PCR, and TCRdb holds only the in-frame ones, with some missing. This sample has about 410,000 clones, with about 15% found just once. Sequencing input: naive CD4+ T cells from blood. The receptors derive from a man aged 25 to 45 in good health. The conserved cysteine and the conserved F or W are not part of the CDR3 here. The order of the fields is V gene, clone size, J gene, CDR3 protein. Clone size is stated in some rows and not others, as once, few, many or a class when expanded.

V: TRBV7-3; size: few; J: TRBJ2-1; CDR3: ASSLLKGSNEQF
V: TRBV7-9; size: NA; J: TRBJ2-1; CDR3: ASSRLRVNGPEQF
V: TRBV10-3; size: few; J: TRBJ2-6; CDR3: AISARALPGANVLT
V: TRBV29-1; size: few; J: TRBJ2-6; CDR3: SVEEMGSSGANVLT
V: TRBV29-1; size: few; J: TRBJ2-4; CDR3: SVRDNGHSNLAKNIQY
V: TRBV2; size: few; J: TRBJ2-3; CDR3: ASSALVTRDTQY
V: TRBV6-5; size: NA; J: TRBJ1-1; CDR3: ASSYRAVNTEAF
V: TRBV12-5; size: NA; J: TRBJ2-5; CDR3: ASGSGRGVLEETQY
V: TRBV6-4; size: few; J: TRBJ2-3; CDR3: ASSQDGQFTDTQY
V: TRBV5-1; size: NA; J: TRBJ1-1; CDR3: ASSFERTNTEAF
V: TRBV6-5; size: NA; J: TRBJ2-3; CDR3: ASSYGGPTDTQY
V: TRBV7-3; size: few; J: TRBJ2-3; CDR3: ASRQSGGRVDTQY
V: TRBV7-9; size: few; J: TRBJ2-5; CDR3: ASSGAIVKETQY